This TCR beta chain stems from a study of cytomegalovirus exposure and HLA in healthy donors. The study, taken as a whole, reports: 87-base-pair reads could not separate some V segments, including TRBV6-2 and TRBV6-3.

The V end lost 6 bases, the J end lost 1 base, and 3 bases lay between the germline ends. Germline CDR1 and CDR2: DFQATT and SNEGSKA (reference sequence). The CDR3 runs 10 residues. As regards this clone: What it binds is unknown.

The PCR contained 60 Vbeta and 13 Jbeta primers. Libraries were prepared by immunoSEQ multiplex PCR; TCRdb keeps only in-frame clonotypes and omits some of them. The sample yields roughly 100,000 clones, about 80% seen once. At the time of sampling, donors were nominally healthy, though unrecorded immune exposures were likely. The sequence came from a man aged 40-49 years in good health and CMV-seronegative. The V gene is TRBV20-1, the J gene TRBJ2-5, with D uncertain. Input material: PBMCs. The CDR3 protein is CSAFQETQYF. CDR3 bases: TGCAGTGCCTTCCAAGAGACCCAGTACTTC.